Shown below are 29 T cell receptor beta chains from a single sample sequenced in a study of early T cells in non-severe SARS-CoV-2 infection. TCRdb processed the 5' RACE reads anew with MiXCR; each CDR3 protein has one entry. The table includes 55,000 to 75,000 distinct CDR3 sequences, approximately 10% detected once. Sequenced sample: whole blood. The receptor set was obtained from an adult who was a healthcare worker with PCR-confirmed SARS-CoV-2 infection or an uninfected control (not recorded which).

This clonotype came up many times. This chain joins TRBV20-1 and TRBJ2-3; 9 bases match TRBD2. Germline V gene data show CDR1 as DFQATT and CDR2 as SNEGSKA (reference sequence). V shed 4 bases and J 6 bases; nucleotides not matched to a gene: 8. The CDR3 spans 14 residues. The CDR3 DNA reads as TGCAGTGCTATTTTAGCGGGAGTGGGCGATACGCAGTATTTT. Its protein product is CSAILAGVGDTQYF.

This clonotype occurred a few times. This chain connects TRBV28 to TRBJ2-1; TRBD2 matches 10 bases. The J segment lost 5 bases and the V segment lost 4 bases, leaving 11 bases of the junction unmatched. The CDR3 sequence is 17 residues long. Germline assignment: CDR1 MDHEN and CDR2 SYDVKM. This chain's CDR3 is CASSSLASGSQNNEQFF. CDR3 bases: TGTGCCAGCAGTTCCCTCGCTAGCGGGAGTCAGAACAATGAGCAGTTCTTC.

The CDR3 coding sequence is TGTGCCTGGAGCCCTACGGTGAACACTGAAGCTTTCTTT. As protein: CAWSPTVNTEAFF. V gene TRBV30 combines with J gene TRBJ1-1; D not resolved. V was cut by 3 bases and J by 0 bases, with 8 bases left in between. Germline CDR1 is GTSNPN and CDR2 is SVGIG (reference sequence). The CDR3 spans 13 residues.

This clonotype has at least ten counts. The chain links TRBV20-1 to TRBJ2-1; 10 nucleotides align to TRBD2. The trim removed 0 bases at V and 6 bases at J, leaving 8 bases unmatched. The germline CDR1 and CDR2 sequences are DFQATT and SNEGSKA (reference sequence). The CDR3 has 16 amino acids. The CDR3 spells CSARDQKREGINEQFF. CDR3 bases: TGCAGTGCTAGAGATCAAAAGCGGGAGGGCATCAATGAGCAGTTCTTC.

This clonotype was counted many times. V usage is TRBV6-5 and J usage is TRBJ2-1; D might be TRBD2 (5 bases). This CDR3 spans 13 amino acids. Per germline, CDR1 MNHEY and CDR2 SVGAGI. Trimming pared 2 bases from V and 8 bases from J, leaving 10 bases between. Here the CDR3 reads CASSYSLGDEQFF. The CDR3 DNA is TGTGCCAGCAGTTACAGTCTGGGAGATGAGCAGTTCTTC.

V and J are TRBV20-1 and TRBJ2-7; 13 nucleotides agree with TRBD2. Germline V lookup: CDR1 DFQATT, CDR2 SNEGSKA (reference sequence). Trimming removed 6 bases from V and 7 bases from J; junction bases left unmatched: 9. The CDR3 has 14 residues. The CDR3: CSAQWTSGRREQYF. DNA for the CDR3: TGCAGTGCCCAGTGGACTAGCGGGAGAAGGGAGCAGTACTTC.

This clonotype was recorded many times. The V and J genes are TRBV20-1 and TRBJ2-1, with 13 bases that match TRBD2. The CDR3 extends over 15 amino acids. Germline assignment: CDR1 DFQATT and CDR2 SNEGSKA (reference sequence). V shed 4 bases and J 8 bases; nucleotides not matched to a gene: 8. The CDR3 sequence is CSAKLAGGLHDEQFF. As DNA, the CDR3 is TGCAGTGCTAAACTAGCGGGAGGGCTTCACGATGAGCAGTTCTTC.

This clonotype was picked up a small number of times. The chain joins TRBV9 to TRBJ2-1; 9 bases are a match to TRBD2. CDR1 and CDR2 from the germline V gene are SGDLS and YYNGEE. This CDR3 region has 15 residues. V trimming: 2 bases; J trimming: 15 bases; junction bases outside the gene matches: 15. The CDR3 here is CASSVDGGRAWDRFF. CDR3 nucleotides: TGTGCCAGCAGCGTGGACGGCGGGAGGGCCTGGGACCGGTTCTTC.

The rearrangement links TRBV12-3 or TRBV12-4 to TRBJ2-7; D possibly corresponds to TRBD2 (6 bases). The CDR3 has 12 residues. The ends were cut back, 6 bases at V and 5 bases at J, with 11 bases in the middle. CDR3 in DNA: TGTGCCAGCAGCCACCCGGGAGACGAGCAGTACTTC. Protein sequence: CASSHPGDEQYF.

This clonotype came up a few times. The chain links TRBV20-1 to TRBJ2-3; D is undetermined. The CDR3 extends over 12 amino acids. V lost 4 bases to trimming and J lost 6 bases, with 11 bases between them. Germline V gives CDR1 DFQATT, CDR2 SNEGSKA (reference sequence). The CDR3 protein is CSATFRRDTQYF. The CDR3 coding sequence is TGCAGTGCTACCTTTCGAAGGGATACGCAGTATTTT.

This clonotype was seen only a few times. The chain uses TRBV20-1 and TRBJ2-1; D is perhaps TRBD2 (6 bases). The CDR3 spans 18 residues. The germline V gene encodes CDR1 DFQATT and CDR2 SNEGSKA (reference sequence). Trimming left V 1 base short and J 0 bases short, with 19 bases between. CDR3 nucleotide sequence: TGCAGTGCTAGAGCGGGAGCCAACTCCAACGACTCCTACAATGAGCAGTTCTTC. It codes for CSARAGANSNDSYNEQFF.

This clonotype was observed a few times. The chain links TRBV20-1 to TRBJ2-3; TRBD2 matches at 10 bases. The CDR3 runs 17 residues. Germline CDR1 and CDR2: DFQATT and SNEGSKA (reference sequence). Trimming cost V 0 bases and J 3 bases; bases outside gene matches: 9. In DNA form, the CDR3 reads TGCAGTGCTAGAGACTGGGCTAGCGGGAGTATGACAGATACGCAGTATTTT. Its translation: CSARDWASGSMTDTQYF.

This clonotype was recorded at least ten times. The chain links TRBV28 to TRBJ2-6; TRBD1 is a possible D gene (7 bases). V was trimmed by 6 bases and J by 9 bases, leaving 12 bases between them. The germline V gene encodes CDR1 MDHEN and CDR2 SYDVKM. This CDR3 contains 13 residues. The CDR3 loop reads CASSNRGGNVLTF. CDR3 bases: TGTGCCAGCAGCAACAGGGGAGGCAACGTCCTGACTTTC.

The chain recombines TRBV7-6 with TRBJ2-5, with a tentative D call TRBD1 (5 bases). Trimming removed 0 bases from V and 4 bases from J, with 9 bases in between. CDR3 length equals 14 residues. Germline-derived CDR1 and CDR2 are SGHVS and FNYEAQ. In DNA form, the CDR3 reads TGTGCCAGCAGCTTAGCGGGGCTGGGAGAGACCCAGTACTTC. It translates to CASSLAGLGETQYF.

The rearrangement uses TRBV20-1 and TRBJ2-2, with D possibly being TRBD2 (5 bases). Trimming shortened V by 6 bases and J by 5 bases, and 7 bases separated the two germline ends. The CDR3 is 11 amino acids. Germline assignment: CDR1 DFQATT and CDR2 SNEGSKA (reference sequence). The chain's CDR3 is CSAPGTGELFF. CDR3 sequence (DNA): TGCAGTGCCCCGGGAACCGGGGAGCTGTTTTTT.

The chain combines TRBV12-3 or TRBV12-4 with TRBJ2-3; D call uncertain. The V gene lost 4 bases and the J gene lost 4 bases, with 3 bases spanning the gap. This CDR3 has 11 amino acids. The CDR3 sequence is CASSWADTQYF. The CDR3 region has the DNA TGTGCCAGCAGTTGGGCAGATACGCAGTATTTT.

This clonotype has just a few counts. The V call is TRBV28, the J call TRBJ1-2; D may be TRBD1 (5 bases). Deletions cut 9 bases from V and 3 bases from J, with 17 bases between. Per the germline V gene, CDR1 is MDHEN and CDR2 is SYDVKM. This CDR3 contains 14 residues. The CDR3 protein is CASLIIWGDYGYTF. DNA of the CDR3: TGTGCCAGTTTAATTATTTGGGGGGACTATGGCTACACCTTC.

This clonotype was observed once. This chain links TRBV9 with TRBJ2-3; D is unclear. V lost 2 bases and J lost 2, with 6 bases in between. Germline assignment: CDR1 SGDLS and CDR2 YYNGEE. The CDR3 sequence is 13 residues long. DNA of the CDR3: TGTGCCAGCAGCGTCCTGAACACAGATACGCAGTATTTT. This codes for CASSVLNTDTQYF.

This clonotype appeared a few times. The chain is built from TRBV10-2 and TRBJ2-2; no reliable D call. Germline-derived CDR1 and CDR2 are WSHSY and SAAADI. The CDR3 consists of 15 residues. The ends were cut back, 3 bases at V and 5 bases at J, with 13 bases in the middle. The CDR3 DNA is TGCGCCAGCAGTGAATGGAGTACATTGACCGGGGAGCTGTTTTTT. This gives the protein CASSEWSTLTGELFF.

This chain connects TRBV20-1 to TRBJ2-1; D is uncertain. The CDR3 is 11 residues long. Germline V gene data show CDR1 as DFQATT and CDR2 as SNEGSKA (reference sequence). Trimming removed 2 bases at V and 7 bases at J, with 6 bases between. The CDR3 sequence is CSARWGNEQFF. In DNA, the CDR3 is TGCAGTGCTAGATGGGGAAATGAGCAGTTCTTC.

There are a few counts of this clonotype. J is TRBJ1-4 and V is TRBV28; the D is unclear. The CDR3 contains 14 residues. The V and J ends lost 3 bases and 5 bases respectively, with 10 bases between them. Germline CDR1 and CDR2: MDHEN and SYDVKM. Written as DNA, the CDR3 is TGTGCCAGCAGTTTCCGGCTGAAGAATGAAAAACTGTTTTTT. It yields the protein CASSFRLKNEKLFF.

This clonotype was seen a few times. The CDR3 is CASSGDRGEQYF. The DNA for the CDR3 is TGTGCCAGCTCAGGTGACAGAGGGGAGCAGTACTTC. The chain is built from TRBV18 and TRBJ2-7; D may match TRBD1 or TRBD2 (5 bases each). Germline V gives CDR1 KGHSH, CDR2 LQKENI. With 5 bases removed from V and 7 bases from J, the gap between germline ends came to 12 bases. This CDR3 comprises 12 residues.

The rearrangement joins TRBV7-9 to TRBJ2-2; no clear D gene. The ends were cut back, 3 bases at V and 7 bases at J, with 18 bases in the middle. Germline CDR1 reads SEHNR; CDR2 reads FQNEAQ (reference sequence). The CDR3 sequence is 16 residues long. CDR3 residues: CASSFGDIIFVGELFF. CDR3 nucleotide sequence: TGTGCCAGCAGCTTCGGAGACATTATTTTTGTCGGGGAGCTGTTTTTT.

The chain is built from TRBV27 and TRBJ1-1; no clear D gene. V lost 6 bases to trimming and J lost 10 bases, with 12 bases between them. CDR1 MNHEY and CDR2 SMNVEV come from the germline V gene (reference sequence). CDR3 length: 11 residues. The CDR3 DNA reads as TGTGCCAGCAGATCAACTTTGGGAGCTTTCTTT. This encodes CASRSTLGAFF.

The chain is built from TRBV9 and TRBJ2-3, with 7 bases lining up with TRBD2. The CDR3 contains 14 residues. Trimming took 3 bases from V and 3 from J; bases not matched to a gene: 4. Germline values: CDR1 SGDLS, CDR2 YYNGEE. The CDR3 reads CASSAAGITDTQYF. Here the CDR3 DNA reads TGTGCCAGCAGCGCAGCGGGGATTACAGATACGCAGTATTTT. Supplemented by reference TRBV9 and TRBJ2-3, the full variable domain reads DSGVTQTPKHLITATGQRVTLRCSPRSGDLSVYWYQQSLDQGLQFLIQYYNGEERAKGNILERFSAQQFPDLHSELNLSSLELGDSALYFCASSAAGITDTQYFGPGTRLTVL.

This clonotype occurred many times. CDR3 sequence reads: CASSFGQRPYNSPLHF. The DNA for the CDR3 is TGTGCCAGCAGTTTCGGACAGCGGCCCTATAATTCACCCCTCCACTTT. The chain combines TRBV12-3 or TRBV12-4 with TRBJ1-6, with D perhaps TRBD1 (6 bases). Trimming stripped 3 bases from V and 2 bases from J, with 11 bases between. The CDR3 sequence is 16 residues long.

This clonotype was picked up many times. The chain uses TRBV3-1 and TRBJ1-2; tentative D call: TRBD1 (5 bases). The CDR3 covers 13 residues. Germline assignment: CDR1 LGHDT and CDR2 YNNKEL (reference sequence). Trimming left V 0 bases short and J 4 bases short, with 6 bases between. For the CDR3, the DNA is TGTGCCAGCAGCCAAGAGGGGGGCTATGGCTACACCTTC. Residues: CASSQEGGYGYTF. The variable domain in full, with the rest retrieved from reference TRBV3-1 and TRBJ1-2, is DTAVSQTPKYLVTQMGNDKSIKCEQNLGHDTMYWYKQDSKKFLKIMFSYNNKELIINETVPNRFSPKSPDKAHLNLHINSLELGDSAVYFCASSQEGGYGYTFGSGTRLTVV.

Many counts were recorded for this clonotype. The rearrangement uses TRBV6-5 and TRBJ2-1; no clear D gene. This CDR3 is built from 13 residues. V shed 6 bases and J shed 6 bases, with 12 bases lying between them. CDR1 and CDR2 from the germline V gene are MNHEY and SVGAGI. This CDR3 is CASRPKQFNEQFF. The CDR3 region has the DNA TGTGCCAGCAGGCCCAAACAGTTCAATGAGCAGTTCTTC.

A few counts support this clonotype. A read error is possible here, since a much larger clone lies one base away. The rearrangement links TRBV11-2 to TRBJ2-7; TRBD2 matches 7 bases. CDR3 length: 12 amino acids. V lost 2 bases and J lost 6; bases outside the gene matches: 1. Germline lookup yields CDR1 SGHAT and CDR2 FQNNGV. CDR3 amino acids: CASSLWEGEQYF. CDR3 nucleotides: TGTGCCAGCAGCTTATGGGAGGGCGAGCAGTACTTC.